The T cell receptor beta chain under discussion was sequenced for a study of blood T cells in healthy people across ages. Study-wide results and limits: The diversity estimates, figures obtained from one million T cells, were considered underestimates. It was the long-lived donors that had more naive CD4+ cells and higher diversity than aged donors.

A second 7 to 11 cycle PCR used barcoded and J-beta primers. Via MiXCR, TCRdb re-called the 5' RACE reads, giving one row per CDR3 protein. In the table there are some 1.8 million distinct CDR3 sequences, about two fifths of which are singletons. V lost 1 base and J lost 6, with 12 bases in between. This CDR3 is built from 14 residues. Germline lookup yields CDR1 SNHLY and CDR2 FYNNEI. This clonotype was found a few times. Its specificity is unknown. Each donor supplied ten milliliters of peripheral blood. This TCR was sampled from a human donor in good health. The source material was blood. The V call is TRBV2, the J call TRBJ1-2; D unclear. CDR3 residues: CASSEVGRVDGYTF. CDR3 sequence (DNA): TGTGCCAGCAGTGAAGTGGGGAGGGTTGATGGCTACACCTTC.